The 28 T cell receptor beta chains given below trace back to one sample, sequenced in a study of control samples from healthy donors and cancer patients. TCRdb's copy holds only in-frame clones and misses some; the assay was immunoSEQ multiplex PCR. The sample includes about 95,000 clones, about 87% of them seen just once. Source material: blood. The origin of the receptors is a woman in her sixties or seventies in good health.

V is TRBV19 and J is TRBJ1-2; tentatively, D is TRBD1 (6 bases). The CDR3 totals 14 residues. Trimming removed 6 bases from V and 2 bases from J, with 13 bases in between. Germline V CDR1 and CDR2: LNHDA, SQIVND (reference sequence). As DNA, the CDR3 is TGTGCCAGTAGCCCGAAGGGGGGAAACTATGGCTACACCTTC. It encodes CASSPKGGNYGYTF.

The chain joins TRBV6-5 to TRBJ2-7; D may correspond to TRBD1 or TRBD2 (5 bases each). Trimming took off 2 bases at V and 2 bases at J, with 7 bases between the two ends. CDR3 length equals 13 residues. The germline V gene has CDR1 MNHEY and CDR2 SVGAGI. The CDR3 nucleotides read TGTGCCAGCAGTTACGGGGGACCCTACGAGCAGTACTTC. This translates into CASSYGGPYEQYF.

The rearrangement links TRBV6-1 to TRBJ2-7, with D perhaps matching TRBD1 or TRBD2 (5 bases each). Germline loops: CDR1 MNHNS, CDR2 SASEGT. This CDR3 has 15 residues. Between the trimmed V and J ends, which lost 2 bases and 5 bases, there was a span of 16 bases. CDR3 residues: CASSEMGRRSNEQYF. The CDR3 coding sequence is TGTGCCAGCAGTGAAATGGGACGGAGGAGCAACGAGCAGTACTTC.

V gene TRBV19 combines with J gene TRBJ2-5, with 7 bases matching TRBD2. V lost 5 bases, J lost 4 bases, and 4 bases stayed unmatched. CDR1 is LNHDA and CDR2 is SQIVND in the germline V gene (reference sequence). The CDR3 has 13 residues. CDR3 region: CASSPWGGETQYF. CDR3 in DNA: TGTGCCAGTAGTCCTTGGGGGGGAGAGACCCAGTACTTC.

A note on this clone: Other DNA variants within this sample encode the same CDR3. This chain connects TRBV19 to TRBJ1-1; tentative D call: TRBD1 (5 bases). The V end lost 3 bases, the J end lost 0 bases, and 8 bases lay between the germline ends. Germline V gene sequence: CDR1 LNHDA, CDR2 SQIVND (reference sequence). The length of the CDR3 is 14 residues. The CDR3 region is CASSIGGMNTEAFF. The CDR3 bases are TGTGCCAGTAGTATTGGGGGAATGAACACTGAAGCTTTCTTT.

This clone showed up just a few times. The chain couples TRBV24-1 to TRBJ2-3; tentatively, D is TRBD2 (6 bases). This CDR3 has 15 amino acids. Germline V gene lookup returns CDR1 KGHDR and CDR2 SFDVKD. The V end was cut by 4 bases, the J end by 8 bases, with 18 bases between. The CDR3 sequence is CATSDSAGPSGTQYF. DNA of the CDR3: TGTGCCACCAGTGACTCAGCGGGCCCGTCGGGTACGCAGTATTTT.

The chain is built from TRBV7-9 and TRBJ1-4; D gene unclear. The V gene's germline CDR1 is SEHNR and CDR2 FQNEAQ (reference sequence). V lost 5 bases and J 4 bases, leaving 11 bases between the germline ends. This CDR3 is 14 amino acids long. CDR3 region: CASSPWQLNEKLFF. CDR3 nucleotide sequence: TGTGCCAGCAGCCCATGGCAGCTTAATGAAAAACTGTTTTTT.

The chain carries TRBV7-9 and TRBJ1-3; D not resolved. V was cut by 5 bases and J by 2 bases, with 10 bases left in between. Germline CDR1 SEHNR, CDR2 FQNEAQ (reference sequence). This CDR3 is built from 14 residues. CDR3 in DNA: TGTGCCAGCAGCCCCATGGCGGCTGGAAACACCATATATTTT. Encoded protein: CASSPMAAGNTIYF.

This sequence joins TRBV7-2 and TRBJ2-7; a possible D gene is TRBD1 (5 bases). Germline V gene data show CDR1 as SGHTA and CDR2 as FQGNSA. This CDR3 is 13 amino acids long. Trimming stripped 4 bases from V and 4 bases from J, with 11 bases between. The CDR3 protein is CASSSTPGYEQYF. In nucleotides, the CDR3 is TGTGCCAGCAGCTCCACCCCAGGGTACGAGCAGTACTTC.

CDR3 DNA sequence: TGTGCCAGCAGCTTGGGCGGAGGGATGAGCAGCAATCAGCCCCAGCATTTT. Translating it yields CASSLGGGMSSNQPQHF. V usage is TRBV5-4 and J usage is TRBJ1-5; D is uncertain. Germline values: CDR1 SGHNT, CDR2 YYREEE (reference sequence). CDR3 size: 17 residues. V was clipped by 0 bases and J by 1 base, with 14 bases between them.

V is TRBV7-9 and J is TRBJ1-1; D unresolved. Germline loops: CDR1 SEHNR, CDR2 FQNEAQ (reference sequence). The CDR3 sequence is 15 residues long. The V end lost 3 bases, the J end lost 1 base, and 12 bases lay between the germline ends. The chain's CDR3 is CASSLSGAENTEAFF. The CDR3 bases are TGTGCCAGCAGCTTGTCTGGCGCGGAGAACACTGAAGCTTTCTTT.

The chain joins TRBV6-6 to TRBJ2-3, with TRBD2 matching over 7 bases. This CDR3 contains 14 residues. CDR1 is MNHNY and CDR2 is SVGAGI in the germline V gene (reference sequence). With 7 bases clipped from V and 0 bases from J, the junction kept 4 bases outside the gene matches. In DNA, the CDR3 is TGTGCCAGCACCACTAGCGTTAGCACAGATACGCAGTATTTT. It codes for CASTTSVSTDTQYF.

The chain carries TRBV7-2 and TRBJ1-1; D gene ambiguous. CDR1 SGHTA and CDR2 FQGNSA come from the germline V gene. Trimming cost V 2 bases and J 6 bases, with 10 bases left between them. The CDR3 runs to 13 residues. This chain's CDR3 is CASSLRNDAEAFF. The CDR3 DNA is TGTGCCAGCAGCTTAAGAAATGACGCTGAAGCTTTCTTT. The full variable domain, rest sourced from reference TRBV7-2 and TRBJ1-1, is GAGVSQSPSNKVTEKGKDVELRCDPISGHTALYWYRQSLGQGLEFLIYFQGNSAPDKSGLPSDRFSAERTGGSVSTLTIQRTQQEDSAVYLCASSLRNDAEAFFGQGTRLTVV.

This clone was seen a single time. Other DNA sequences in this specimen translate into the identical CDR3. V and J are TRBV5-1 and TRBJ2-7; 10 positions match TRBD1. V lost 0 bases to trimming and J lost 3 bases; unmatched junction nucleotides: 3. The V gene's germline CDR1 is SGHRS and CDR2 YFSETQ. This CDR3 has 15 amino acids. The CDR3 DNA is TGCGCCAGCAGCTTGGGAGGGACAGGGGACTACGAGCAGTACTTC. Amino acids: CASSLGGTGDYEQYF.

In DNA, the CDR3 is TGTGCCAGTACCGTAGGGGAGGCTAGCAAACGCAATGAGCAGTTCTTC. It codes for CASTVGEASKRNEQFF. The chain links TRBV19 to TRBJ2-1; a weak D match, TRBD2 (6 bases). The CDR3 consists of 16 residues. The germline V gene has CDR1 LNHDA and CDR2 SQIVND (reference sequence). V was clipped by 7 bases and J by 6 bases, with 22 bases between them.

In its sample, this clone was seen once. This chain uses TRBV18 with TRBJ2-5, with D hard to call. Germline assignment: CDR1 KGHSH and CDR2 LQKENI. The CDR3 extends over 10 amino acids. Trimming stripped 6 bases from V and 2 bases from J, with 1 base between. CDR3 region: CASSQETQYF. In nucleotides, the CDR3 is TGTGCCAGCTCGCAAGAGACCCAGTACTTC.

The CDR3 nucleotides read TGTGCCAGCAGCCCACAGCTTCTCCACTCTGGGGCCAACGTCCTGACTTTC. It codes for CASSPQLLHSGANVLTF. V and J are TRBV7-9 and TRBJ2-6; no clear D. The CDR3 covers 17 residues. V was pared by 5 bases and J by 0 bases, with 14 bases between. The germline V gene encodes CDR1 SEHNR and CDR2 FQNEAQ (reference sequence).

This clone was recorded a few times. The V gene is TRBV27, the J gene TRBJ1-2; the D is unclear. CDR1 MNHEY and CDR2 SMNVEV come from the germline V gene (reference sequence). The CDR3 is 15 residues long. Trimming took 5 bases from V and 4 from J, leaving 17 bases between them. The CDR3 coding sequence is TGTGCCAGCAGTCCCAACCCGACGGATACCTATGGCTACACCTTC. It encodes CASSPNPTDTYGYTF.

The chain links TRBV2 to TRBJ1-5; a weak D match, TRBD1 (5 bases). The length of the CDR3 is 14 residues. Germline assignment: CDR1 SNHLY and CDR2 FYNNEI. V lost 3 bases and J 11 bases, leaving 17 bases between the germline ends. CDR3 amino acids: CASSDGGRKGTQHF. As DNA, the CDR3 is TGTGCCAGCAGTGACGGGGGTAGGAAAGGGACCCAGCATTTT.

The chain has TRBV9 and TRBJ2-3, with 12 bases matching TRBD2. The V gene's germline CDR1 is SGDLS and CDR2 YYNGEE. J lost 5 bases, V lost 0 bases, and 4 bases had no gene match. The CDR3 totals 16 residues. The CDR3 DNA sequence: TGTGCCAGCAGCGTAGCTAGCGGGGGGGCAGGAGATACGCAGTATTTT. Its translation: CASSVASGGAGDTQYF.

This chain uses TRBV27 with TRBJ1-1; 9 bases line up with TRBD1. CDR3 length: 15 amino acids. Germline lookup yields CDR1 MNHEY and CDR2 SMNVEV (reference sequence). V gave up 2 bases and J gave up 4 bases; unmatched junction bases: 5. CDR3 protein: CASSLRDRASTEAFF. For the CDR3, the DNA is TGTGCCAGCAGTTTAAGGGACAGGGCATCCACTGAAGCTTTCTTT.

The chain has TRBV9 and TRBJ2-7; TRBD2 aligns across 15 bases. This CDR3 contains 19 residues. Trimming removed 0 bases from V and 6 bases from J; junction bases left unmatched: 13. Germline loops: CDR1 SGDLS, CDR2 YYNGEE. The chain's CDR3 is CASSVAPGLAGGPPREQYF. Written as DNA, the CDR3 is TGTGCCAGCAGCGTAGCTCCGGGACTAGCGGGAGGCCCGCCACGCGAGCAGTACTTC.

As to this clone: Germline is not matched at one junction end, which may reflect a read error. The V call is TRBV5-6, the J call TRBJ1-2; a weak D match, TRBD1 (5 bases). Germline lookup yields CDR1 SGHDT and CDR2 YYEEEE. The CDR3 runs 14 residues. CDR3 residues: CASSLVTENYGYTF. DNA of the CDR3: TGTGCCAGCAGTTTGGTGACAGAAAACTATGGCTACACCTTC.

CDR3 residues: CAISEDTGELFF. DNA for the CDR3: TGTGCCATCAGCGAGGACACCGGGGAGCTGTTTTTT. The rearrangement joins TRBV10-3 to TRBJ2-2; D gene uncertain. This CDR3 has 12 amino acids. The germline CDR1 and CDR2 sequences are ENHRY and SYGVKD. V was cut by 6 bases and J by 3 bases, with 5 bases left in between.

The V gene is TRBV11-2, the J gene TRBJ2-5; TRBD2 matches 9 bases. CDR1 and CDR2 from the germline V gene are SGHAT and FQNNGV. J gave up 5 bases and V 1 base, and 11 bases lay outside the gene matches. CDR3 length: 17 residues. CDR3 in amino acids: CASSLGDGGRALETQYF. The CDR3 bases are TGTGCCAGCAGCTTAGGTGATGGCGGGAGGGCCTTGGAGACCCAGTACTTC.

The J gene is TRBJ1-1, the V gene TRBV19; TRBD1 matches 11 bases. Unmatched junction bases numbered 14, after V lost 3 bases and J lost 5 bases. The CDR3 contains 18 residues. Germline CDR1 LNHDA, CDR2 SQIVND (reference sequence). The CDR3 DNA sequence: TGTGCCAGTAGTATGTACAGGGGACAGGGGGGCCGGGGGACTGAAGCTTTCTTT. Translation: CASSMYRGQGGRGTEAFF.

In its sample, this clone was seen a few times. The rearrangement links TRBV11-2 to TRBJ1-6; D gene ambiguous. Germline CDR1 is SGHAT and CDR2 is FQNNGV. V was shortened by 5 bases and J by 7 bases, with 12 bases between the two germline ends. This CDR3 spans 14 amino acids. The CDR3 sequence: CASSLWDRNSPLHF. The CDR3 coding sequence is TGTGCCAGCAGCCTCTGGGATCGCAATTCACCCCTCCACTTT.

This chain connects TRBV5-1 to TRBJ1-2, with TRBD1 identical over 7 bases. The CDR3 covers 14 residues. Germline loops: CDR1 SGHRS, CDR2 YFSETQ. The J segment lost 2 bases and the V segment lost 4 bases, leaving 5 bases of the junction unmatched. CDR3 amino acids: CASSSGTANYGYTF. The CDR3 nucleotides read TGCGCCAGCAGCAGCGGGACAGCAAACTATGGCTACACCTTC.